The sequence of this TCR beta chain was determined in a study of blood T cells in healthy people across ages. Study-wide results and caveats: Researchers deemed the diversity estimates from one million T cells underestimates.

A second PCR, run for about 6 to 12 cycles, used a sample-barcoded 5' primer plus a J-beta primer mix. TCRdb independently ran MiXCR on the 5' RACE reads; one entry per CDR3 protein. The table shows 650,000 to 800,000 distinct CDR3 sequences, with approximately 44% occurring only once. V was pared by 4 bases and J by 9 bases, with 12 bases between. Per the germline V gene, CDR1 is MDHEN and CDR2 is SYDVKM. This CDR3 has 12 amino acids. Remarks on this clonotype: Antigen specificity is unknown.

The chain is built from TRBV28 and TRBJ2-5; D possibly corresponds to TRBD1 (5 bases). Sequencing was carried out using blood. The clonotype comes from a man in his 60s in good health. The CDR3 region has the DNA TGTGCCAGCAGTTCCCAGGGAAATGCCCAGTACTTC. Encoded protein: CASSSQGNAQYF.